The rows below give T cell receptor beta chains drawn from one sample of a study of Graves' ophthalmopathy and Graves' hyperthyroidism. Using its own MiXCR run on the multiplex PCR reads, TCRdb lists one record per CDR3 protein. The sample lists hundreds of thousands of distinct CDR3 sequences, 20% to 25% occurring once. Input material: peripheral blood. These receptors were collected from a woman between 18 and 30 years old with stable Graves' hyperthyroidism. Some clones in this sample may be carry-over from other donors' samples. CDR3s include the opening cysteine and the closing phenylalanine or tryptophan. D genes are given only for firm matches. Some rows mark clone size as missing; the rest say once, few, many or name a class of expanded clone.

TRBV20-1	NA	TRBD2	TRBJ2-7	TGCAGTGCTAGAAAGCCCCTAGCGGGGTTTGAGCAGTACTTC	CSARKPLAGFEQYF
TRBV19	many	TRBD1	TRBJ2-5	TGTGCCAGTAGTATCCGGACAGGGGATCAAGAGACCCAGTACTTC	CASSIRTGDQETQYF
TRBV7-9	few	TRBD1	TRBJ2-2	TGTGCCAGCAGCTTACGCAGGGGGCTATCCGGGGAGCTGTTTTTT	CASSLRRGLSGELFF
TRBV12-3/TRBV12-4	many	TRBD1	TRBJ1-2	TGTGCCAGCAGTTTGGACAGGGAGGGTTCAGATGGCTACACCTTC	CASSLDREGSDGYTF
TRBV6-5	many	NA	TRBJ1-2	TGTGCCAGCCACTCCACCGCCTATGGCTACACCTTC	CASHSTAYGYTF
TRBV25-1	NA	NA	TRBJ1-6	TGTGCCAGCAGTGAAGCAGGGGCCCCCGGCCCCCTCCACTTT	CASSEAGAPGPLHF
TRBV10-2	many	TRBD1	TRBJ2-7	TGCGCCAGCAGCCACCCTGGGACAGGGGGCTACGAGCAGTACTTC	CASSHPGTGGYEQYF
TRBV29-1	NA	TRBD1	TRBJ2-7	TGCAGCGACGGACAGGGGGCCTGGGAGCAGTACTTC	CSDGQGAWEQYF
TRBV5-1	many	NA	TRBJ2-7	TGCGCCAGCAGCTTGGCACCCGACGCAAACTCCTACGAGCAGTACTTC	CASSLAPDANSYEQYF
TRBV12-3/TRBV12-4	once	NA	TRBJ1-1	TGTGCCAGCACCTTCTATAGGGGGGCCGCTGAAGCTTTCTTT	CASTFYRGAAEAFF
TRBV6-1	few	NA	TRBJ1-1	TGTGCCAGCGGCAGGGACATCCAGAACACTGAAGCTTTCTTT	CASGRDIQNTEAFF
TRBV7-2	many	NA	TRBJ1-3	TGTGCCAGCAGTCCCGGCTGGCAGGTTCTAAACACCATATATTTT	CASSPGWQVLNTIYF
TRBV20-1	NA	TRBD1	TRBJ2-7	TGCAGTGCTAGATCCGGGACAGGGGACATCGAGCAGTACTTC	CSARSGTGDIEQYF
TRBV7-2	NA	NA	TRBJ2-4	TGTGCCAGCAGCCCTGGTGGGAGTGAGAACATTAAGTACTTC	CASSPGGSENIKYF
TRBV12-3/TRBV12-4	many	NA	TRBJ2-5	TGTGCCAGCAGTTTAGTCGGGAACCAAGAGACCCAGTACTTC	CASSLVGNQETQYF
TRBV6-1	many	NA	TRBJ2-2	TGTGCCAGCAGTGAAGAGGCAGGGGGGCTGTCGCCCGGGGAGCTGTTTTTT	CASSEEAGGLSPGELFF
TRBV6-1	NA	NA	TRBJ2-2	TGTGCCAGCAGCGCCAGGCCTCGGAGTCTAGCCGGGGAGCTGTTTTTT	CASSARPRSLAGELFF
TRBV6-1	NA	NA	TRBJ1-5	TGTGCCAGCACCCATCCGGACCGCAATCAGCCCCAGCATTTT	CASTHPDRNQPQHF
TRBV6-5	NA	NA	TRBJ1-5	TGTGCCAGCAGTTACTCGTGGGCCTGGCAGCCCCAGCATTTT	CASSYSWAWQPQHF
TRBV6-1	many	TRBD1	TRBJ1-1	TGTGCCAGCAGAGACAGGGATTTTAGAGCTTTCTTT	CASRDRDFRAFF
TRBV7-8	many	NA	TRBJ2-5	TGTGCCAGCAGCTTAGCCATAGGTGGGGAGACCCAGTACTTC	CASSLAIGGETQYF
TRBV18	NA	TRBD1	TRBJ1-1	TGTGCCAGCTCAGAACTGGACAGGGCTGAAGCTTTCTTT	CASSELDRAEAFF
TRBV20-1	many	NA	TRBJ1-2	TGCAGTGCTACAAACAGGGAGTTAGGGGGCTACACCTTC	CSATNRELGGYTF
TRBV20-1	many	NA	TRBJ2-2	TGCAGTGCTATCTTACGATACACCGGGGAGCTGTTTTTT	CSAILRYTGELFF
TRBV12-3/TRBV12-4	many	NA	TRBJ2-1	TGTGCCAGCACCCCGGAATCCTGGACTTACAATGAGCAGTTCTTC	CASTPESWTYNEQFF
TRBV13	many	TRBD2	TRBJ2-7	TGTGCCAGCAGCTTATCCGGGACTAGCGTGGGAGAGCAGTACTTC	CASSLSGTSVGEQYF
TRBV12-3/TRBV12-4	NA	NA	TRBJ2-7	TGTGCCAGCAGTCGATCTAAGGACGGAGCCTACGAGCAGTACTTC	CASSRSKDGAYEQYF
TRBV13	many	NA	TRBJ1-5	TGTGCCAGCAGCCGTGATAGGTTCAATCAGCCCCAGCATTTT	CASSRDRFNQPQHF
TRBV27	once	NA	TRBJ2-2	TGTGCCATCACTAGGAAAATGGGCGGGGCGAACACCGGGGAGCTGTTTTTT	CAITRKMGGANTGELFF
TRBV6-1	many	TRBD2	TRBJ2-7	TGTGCCAGCACCCTAGGACTAGCGGGGGACTACGAGCAGTACTTC	CASTLGLAGDYEQYF
TRBV3-1	NA	NA	TRBJ2-5	TGTGCCAGCAGCCAAGGTGGGCAGGACGGGAAGACCCAGTACTTC	CASSQGGQDGKTQYF
TRBV20-1	many	NA	TRBJ1-1	TGCAGTGCTAGAGGGGGGCGGTTGGGGAACACTGAAGCTTTCTTT	CSARGGRLGNTEAFF
TRBV6-5	many	NA	TRBJ2-7	TGTGCCAGCAGTTATGGGGCAGATGTCTACGAGCAGTACTTC	CASSYGADVYEQYF
TRBV20-1	many	NA	TRBJ2-7	TGCAGTGCTAGAGATGGAAGGGGCTACGAGCAGTACTTC	CSARDGRGYEQYF
TRBV2	many	NA	TRBJ2-5	TGTGCCAGCAGTTGGGCTACTCTGCAGGAGACCCAGTACTTC	CASSWATLQETQYF
TRBV6-1	many	NA	TRBJ1-1	TGTGCCAGCAGCAACGGGGGGACTGAAGCTTTCTTT	CASSNGGTEAFF
TRBV4-1	few	TRBD2	TRBJ2-5	TGCGCCAGCAGCCGTAAAGAGGCTAGCGGGGGGGTCCAAGAGACCCAGTACTTC	CASSRKEASGGVQETQYF
TRBV20-1	NA	NA	TRBJ1-2	TGCAGTGCTATCCGGGGAATTTCGAATGGCTACACCTTC	CSAIRGISNGYTF
TRBV6-5	few	NA	TRBJ2-7	TGTGCCAGCAGTTTGACAGGTCAAGTTATCTACGAGCAGTACTTC	CASSLTGQVIYEQYF
TRBV28	many	NA	TRBJ1-1	TGTGCCAGCAGTGGCCCCATGAACACTGAAGCTTTCTTT	CASSGPMNTEAFF
TRBV27	NA	NA	TRBJ2-7	TGTGCCAGCAGCGGAATGGCCTCGGGGACACTCAGCTACGAGCAGTACTTC	CASSGMASGTLSYEQYF
TRBV28	many	NA	TRBJ2-7	TGTGCCAGCAGGATCCAGGGCGCCTCCTACGAGCAGTACTTC	CASRIQGASYEQYF
TRBV9	many	NA	TRBJ1-6	TGTGCCAGCAGCCCAGACCCAGCTGGAGATAATTCACCCCTCCACTTT	CASSPDPAGDNSPLHF
TRBV18	NA	TRBD1	TRBJ1-5	TGTGCCAGCTCACCATCCGGGACAGGGATTGGCAATCAGCCCCAGCATTTT	CASSPSGTGIGNQPQHF
TRBV7-2	many	NA	TRBJ1-5	TGTGCCAGCAGCGAGCGGGACCGGAGCAATCAGCCCCAGCATTTT	CASSERDRSNQPQHF
TRBV20-1	once	TRBD1	TRBJ2-2	TGCAGTGTTTGGACAGGGAGCACCAGGGAGCTGTTTTTT	CSVWTGSTRELFF
TRBV6-2/TRBV6-3	NA	TRBD1	TRBJ2-7	TGTGCCAGCAGTTATGGGGACAGTTACTACGAGCAGTACTTC	CASSYGDSYYEQYF
TRBV4-2	many	NA	TRBJ1-2	TGTGCCAGCAGCCAAGAAGGTTGGGAGACAGACCTTAACTATGGCTACACCTTC	CASSQEGWETDLNYGYTF